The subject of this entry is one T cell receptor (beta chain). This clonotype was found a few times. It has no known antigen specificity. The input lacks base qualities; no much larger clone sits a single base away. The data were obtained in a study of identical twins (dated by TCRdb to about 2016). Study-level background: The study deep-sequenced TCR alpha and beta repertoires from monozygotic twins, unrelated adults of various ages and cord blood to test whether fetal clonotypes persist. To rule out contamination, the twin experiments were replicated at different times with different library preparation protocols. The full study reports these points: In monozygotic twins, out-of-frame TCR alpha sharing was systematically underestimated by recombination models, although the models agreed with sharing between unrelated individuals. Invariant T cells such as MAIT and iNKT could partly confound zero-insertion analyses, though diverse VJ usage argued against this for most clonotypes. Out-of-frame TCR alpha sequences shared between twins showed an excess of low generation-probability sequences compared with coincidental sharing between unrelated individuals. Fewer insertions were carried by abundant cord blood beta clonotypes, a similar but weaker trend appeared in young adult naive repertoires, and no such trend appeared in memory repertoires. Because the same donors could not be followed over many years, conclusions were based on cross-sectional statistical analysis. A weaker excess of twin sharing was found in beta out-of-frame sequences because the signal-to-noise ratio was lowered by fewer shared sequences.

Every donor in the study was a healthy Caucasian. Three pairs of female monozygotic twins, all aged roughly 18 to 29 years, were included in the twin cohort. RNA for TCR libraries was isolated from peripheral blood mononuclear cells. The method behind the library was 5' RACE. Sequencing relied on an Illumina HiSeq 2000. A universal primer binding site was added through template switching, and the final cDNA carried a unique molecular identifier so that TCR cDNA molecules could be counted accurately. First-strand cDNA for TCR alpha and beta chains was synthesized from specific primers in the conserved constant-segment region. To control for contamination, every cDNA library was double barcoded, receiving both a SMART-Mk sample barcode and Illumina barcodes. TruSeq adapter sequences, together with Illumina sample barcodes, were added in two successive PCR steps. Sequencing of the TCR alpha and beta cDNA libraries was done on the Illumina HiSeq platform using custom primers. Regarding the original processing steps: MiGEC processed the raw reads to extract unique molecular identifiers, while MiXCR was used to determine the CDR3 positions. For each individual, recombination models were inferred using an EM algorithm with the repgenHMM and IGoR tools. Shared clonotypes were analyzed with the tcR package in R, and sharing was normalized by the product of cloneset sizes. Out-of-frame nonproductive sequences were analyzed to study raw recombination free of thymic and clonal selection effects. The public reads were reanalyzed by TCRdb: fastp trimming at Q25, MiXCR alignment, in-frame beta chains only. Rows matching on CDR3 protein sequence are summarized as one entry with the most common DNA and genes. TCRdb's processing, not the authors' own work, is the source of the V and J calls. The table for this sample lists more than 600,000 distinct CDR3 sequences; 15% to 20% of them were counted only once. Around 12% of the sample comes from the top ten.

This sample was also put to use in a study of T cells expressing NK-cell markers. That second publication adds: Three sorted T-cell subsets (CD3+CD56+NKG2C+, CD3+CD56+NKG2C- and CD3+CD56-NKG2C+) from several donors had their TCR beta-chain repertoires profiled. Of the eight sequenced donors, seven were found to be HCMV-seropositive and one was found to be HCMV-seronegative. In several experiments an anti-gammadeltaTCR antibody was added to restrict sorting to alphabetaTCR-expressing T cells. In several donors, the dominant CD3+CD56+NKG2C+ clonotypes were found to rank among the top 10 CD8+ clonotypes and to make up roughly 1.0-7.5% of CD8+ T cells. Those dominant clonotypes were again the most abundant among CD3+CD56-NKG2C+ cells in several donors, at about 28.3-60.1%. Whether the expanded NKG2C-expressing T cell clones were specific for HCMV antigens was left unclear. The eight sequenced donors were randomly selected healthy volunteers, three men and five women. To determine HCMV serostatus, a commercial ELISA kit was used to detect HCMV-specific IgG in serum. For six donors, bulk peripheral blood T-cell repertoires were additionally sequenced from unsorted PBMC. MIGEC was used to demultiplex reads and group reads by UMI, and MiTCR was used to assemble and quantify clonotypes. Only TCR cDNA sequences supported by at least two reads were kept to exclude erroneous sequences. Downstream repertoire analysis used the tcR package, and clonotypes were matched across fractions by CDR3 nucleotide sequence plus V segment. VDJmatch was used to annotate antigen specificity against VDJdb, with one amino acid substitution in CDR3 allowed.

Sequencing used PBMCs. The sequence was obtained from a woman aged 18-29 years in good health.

Read as DNA, the sequence is TGTGCCAGCAGCTTAGGCAGGCTCCAGCCCCAGCATTTT. Its translation is CASSLGRLQPQHF. The sequence joins TRBV11-3 to TRBJ1-5, with no reliable assignment of the D segment. V lost 1 base and J lost 7 bases; the stretch between them is 8 bases long. The CDR1 and CDR2 encoded by the germline V gene are SGHNT and YENEEA. From cysteine to phenylalanine, the CDR3 is 13 amino acids long. Of the read, only the CDR3 DNA is kept; its 39 bases are in frame from base 1.